A single sample is the source of the 15 T cell receptor beta chains below, sequenced in a study of T cell responses to AZD1222 COVID-19 vaccine. TCRdb's copy holds only in-frame clones and misses some; the assay was immunoSEQ multiplex PCR. The sample lists fewer than 65,000 clones; more than 70% were seen once. The sample was peripheral blood, taken 28 days after the second AZD1222 dose. These receptors were taken from an adult who received the AZD1222 COVID-19 vaccine.

This clone was detected a few times. The rearrangement joins TRBV6-2 or TRBV6-3 to TRBJ1-1; no clear D gene. The CDR3 runs to 18 residues. V dropped 4 bases and J dropped 7 bases, with 28 bases sitting between them. The V gene's germline CDR1 is MNHEY and CDR2 SVGEGT. The CDR3 DNA reads TGTGCCAGCAGTTCCCACTATATCCCCTTGGACCGTGTCCTTGAAGCTTTCTTT. Amino acids: CASSSHYIPLDRVLEAFF.

This rearrangement joins TRBV7-2 to TRBJ2-7; D possibly uses TRBD1 or TRBD2 (5 bases each). The V gene's germline CDR1 is SGHTA and CDR2 FQGNSA. V was clipped by 5 bases and J by 5 bases, with 19 bases between them. The CDR3 is made up of 15 amino acids. The CDR3 DNA follows: TGTGCCAGCAGCCTAGAGGGCCACAGAGGGGACGAGCAGTACTTC. Translating gives CASSLEGHRGDEQYF.

This chain uses TRBV5-1 with TRBJ2-7, with 7 bases lining up with TRBD2. Germline loops: CDR1 SGHRS, CDR2 YFSETQ. With V trimmed by 7 bases and J by 3 bases, 10 bases remained unmatched. The CDR3 extends over 14 amino acids. CDR3 coding DNA: TGCGCCAGCTCGGGAGGCGGGAGCGGCTACGAGCAGTACTTC. Residues: CASSGGGSGYEQYF.

For this clone: A junction end diverges from the germline sequence, so it may reflect a read error. J is TRBJ2-1 and V is TRBV7-7; 9 positions agree with TRBD2. The CDR3 has 16 residues. Germline CDR1 reads SSHAT; CDR2 reads FNYEAQ (reference sequence). The CDR3 DNA sequence: TGTGCTAGCAGCCCCCTCCGCAGCGGGGGGCGGGATGAGCAGTTCTTC. This sequence encodes CASSPLRSGGRDEQFF.

V and J are TRBV5-1 and TRBJ2-2, with D hard to call. Germline values: CDR1 SGHRS, CDR2 YFSETQ. The CDR3 consists of 15 residues. Trimming took 0 bases from V and 1 from J, leaving 7 bases between them. The CDR3 loop is CASSLALGNTGELFF. Here the CDR3 DNA reads TGCGCCAGCAGCTTGGCCTTGGGGAACACCGGGGAGCTGTTTTTT.

The chain links TRBV15 to TRBJ2-5; D tentatively reads TRBD1 or TRBD2 (7 bases each). This CDR3 is built from 16 residues. CDR1 is LNHNV and CDR2 is YYDKDF in the germline V gene (reference sequence). The V gene lost 0 bases and the J gene lost 4 bases, with 15 bases spanning the gap. CDR3 protein: CATSRERGRGGETQYF. The CDR3 DNA sequence: TGTGCCACCAGCAGAGAAAGAGGCAGGGGGGGAGAGACCCAGTACTTC.

The chain couples TRBV19 to TRBJ2-3; no firm D call. The V gene lost 1 base and the J gene lost 6 bases, with 14 bases spanning the gap. The CDR3 contains 15 residues. Germline V gene data show CDR1 as LNHDA and CDR2 as SQIVND (reference sequence). The CDR3 reads CASSIALALSDTQYF. CDR3 bases: TGTGCCAGTAGTATAGCTCTGGCTCTGTCCGATACGCAGTATTTT. Drawing the rest from reference TRBV19 and TRBJ2-3, the complete variable domain is DGGITQSPKYLFRKEGQNVTLSCEQNLNHDAMYWYRQDPGQGLRLIYYSQIVNDFQKGDIAEGYSVSREKKESFPLTVTSAQKNPTAFYLCASSIALALSDTQYFGPGTRLTVL.

This rearrangement joins TRBV3-1 (or the pseudogene TRBV3-2) to TRBJ2-3, with D possibly matching TRBD2 (5 bases). The CDR3 sequence is 13 residues long. Germline CDR1 is LGHDT and CDR2 is YNNKEL (reference sequence). V lost 1 base, J lost 4 bases, and 6 bases lay in between. Written as DNA, the CDR3 is TGTGCCAGCAGCCAAGTGAGGGCAGATACGCAGTATTTT. Residues: CASSQVRADTQYF.

J is TRBJ2-7 and V is TRBV6-5; the D gene could be TRBD1 or TRBD2 (5 bases each). CDR1 and CDR2 (germline): MNHEY, SVGAGI. This CDR3 is 15 amino acids long. The V and J ends lost 2 bases and 0 bases respectively, with 11 bases between them. CDR3 nucleotides: TGTGCCAGCAGTTACAGGGGCGGGCCCTCCTACGAGCAGTACTTC. As protein: CASSYRGGPSYEQYF.

The chain joins TRBV5-1 to TRBJ1-1; 10 nucleotides align to TRBD1. The germline CDR1 and CDR2 sequences are SGHRS and YFSETQ. V dropped 2 bases and J dropped 5; count of bases not matched to a gene: 3. This CDR3 is 14 amino acids long. DNA for the CDR3: TGCGCCAGCAGCTTACCGGGACAGGGGACTGAAGCTTTCTTT. Protein product: CASSLPGQGTEAFF. The whole variable domain, filled in from reference TRBV5-1 and TRBJ1-1, reads KAGVTQTPRYLIKTRGQQVTLSCSPISGHRSVSWYQQTPGQGLQFLFEYFSETQRNKGNFPGRFSGRQFSNSRSEMNVSTLELGDSALYLCASSLPGQGTEAFFGQGTRLTVV.

V gene TRBV3-1 (or the pseudogene TRBV3-2) combines with J gene TRBJ1-5; D possibly corresponds to TRBD1 (6 bases). V shed 2 bases and J shed 2 bases, with 7 bases lying between them. The CDR3 runs 14 residues. The germline V gene has CDR1 LGHDT and CDR2 YNNKEL (reference sequence). The DNA of the CDR3 is TGTGCCAGCAGCCAAACAGGGCGCAATCAGCCCCAGCATTTT. Encoded protein: CASSQTGRNQPQHF.

The genes are TRBV18 and TRBJ1-3; TRBD1 is a possible D gene (6 bases). The germline V gene encodes CDR1 KGHSH and CDR2 LQKENI. The V end lost 3 bases, the J end lost 3 bases, and 15 bases lay between the germline ends. CDR3 size: 16 residues. The CDR3, as DNA: TGTGCCAGCTCACCCCTCCAGGGGAGGAATGGAAACACCATATATTTT. Its protein product is CASSPLQGRNGNTIYF.

The table lists this clone with a count of one. CDR3 sequence: CATTRSGANVLTF. The CDR3 bases are TGTGCCACCACAAGATCTGGGGCCAACGTCCTGACTTTC. The chain is built from TRBV24-1 and TRBJ2-6; no clear D. Trimming took 8 bases from V and 1 from J, leaving 5 bases between them. This CDR3 spans 13 amino acids. Per germline, CDR1 KGHDR and CDR2 SFDVKD.

The J gene is TRBJ1-1, the V gene TRBV7-9, with D tentatively TRBD1 (5 bases). The CDR3 covers 15 residues. Per germline, CDR1 SEHNR and CDR2 FQNEAQ (reference sequence). V shed 2 bases and J shed 4 bases, with 14 bases lying between them. CDR3 coding DNA: TGTGCCAGCAGCTTATCTCAGGGCCGGATCACTGAAGCTTTCTTT. This translates into CASSLSQGRITEAFF.

This chain connects TRBV5-1 to TRBJ2-5, with D tentatively TRBD2 (6 bases). CDR1 SGHRS and CDR2 YFSETQ come from the germline V gene. V lost 6 bases, J lost 4 bases, and 19 bases lay in between. CDR3 length: 15 residues. The CDR3 bases are TGCGCCAGCACCGGTGGGGGGAGAAGGGGAGAGACCCAGTACTTC. Its translation: CASTGGGRRGETQYF.